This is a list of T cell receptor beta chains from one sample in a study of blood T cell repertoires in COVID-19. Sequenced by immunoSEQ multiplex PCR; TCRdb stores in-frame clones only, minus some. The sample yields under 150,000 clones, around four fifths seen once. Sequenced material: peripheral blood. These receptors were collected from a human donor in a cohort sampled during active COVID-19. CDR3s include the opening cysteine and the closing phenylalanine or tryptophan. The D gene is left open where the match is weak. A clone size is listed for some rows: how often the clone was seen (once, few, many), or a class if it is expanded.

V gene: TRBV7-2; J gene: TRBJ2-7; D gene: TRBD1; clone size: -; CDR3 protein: CASSRPDRGTYEQYF; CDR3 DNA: TGTGCCAGCAGCCGCCCTGACAGGGGGACCTACGAGCAGTACTTC
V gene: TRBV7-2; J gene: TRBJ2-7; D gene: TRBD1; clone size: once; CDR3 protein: CASSLGTGTYEQYF; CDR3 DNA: TGTGCCAGCAGCTTAGGGACAGGGACCTACGAGCAGTACTTC
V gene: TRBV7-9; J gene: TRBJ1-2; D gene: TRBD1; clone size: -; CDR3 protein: CASSPGQGNYGYTF; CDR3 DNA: TGTGCCAGCAGCCCGGGACAGGGAAACTATGGCTACACCTTC
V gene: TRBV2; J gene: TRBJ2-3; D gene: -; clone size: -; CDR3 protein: CASTRQTPDTQYF; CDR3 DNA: TGTGCCAGCACTAGGCAGACGCCAGATACGCAGTATTTT
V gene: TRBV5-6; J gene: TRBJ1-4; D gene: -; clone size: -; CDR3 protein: CASSSYRDFNEKLFF; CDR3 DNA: TGTGCCAGCAGCTCTTACCGGGACTTTAATGAAAAACTGTTTTTT
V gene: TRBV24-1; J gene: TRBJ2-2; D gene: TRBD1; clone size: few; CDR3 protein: CATSESSGGRGELFF; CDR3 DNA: TGTGCCACCAGTGAGTCGTCAGGGGGAAGGGGGGAGCTGTTTTTT
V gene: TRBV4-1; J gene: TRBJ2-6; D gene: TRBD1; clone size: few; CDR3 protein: CASSLSTGQGFSGANVLTF; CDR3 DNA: TGCGCCAGCAGCCTATCCACCGGACAGGGCTTCTCTGGGGCCAACGTCCTGACTTTC
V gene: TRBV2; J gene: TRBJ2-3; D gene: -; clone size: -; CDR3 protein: CASTLVPDTQYF; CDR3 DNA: TGTGCCAGCACCCTAGTCCCCGATACGCAGTATTTT
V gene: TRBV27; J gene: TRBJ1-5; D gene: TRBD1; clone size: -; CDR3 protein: CASSLDRESQPQHF; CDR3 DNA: TGTGCCAGCAGTTTAGACAGGGAGAGTCAGCCCCAGCATTTT
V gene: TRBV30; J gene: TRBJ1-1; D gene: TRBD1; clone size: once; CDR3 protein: CAWSVWDRDPEAFF; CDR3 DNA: TGTGCCTGGAGTGTATGGGACAGGGATCCTGAAGCTTTCTTT
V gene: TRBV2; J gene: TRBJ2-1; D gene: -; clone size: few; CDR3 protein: CASSVGQDEQFF; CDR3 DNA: TGTGCCAGCAGTGTGGGCCAGGATGAGCAGTTCTTC
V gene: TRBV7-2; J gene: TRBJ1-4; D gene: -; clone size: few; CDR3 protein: CASSQGGGYGNEKLFF; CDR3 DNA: TGTGCCAGCAGCCAGGGCGGTGGCTATGGTAATGAAAAACTGTTTTTT
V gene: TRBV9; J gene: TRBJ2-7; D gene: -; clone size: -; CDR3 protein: CASSVDASPTTYEQYF; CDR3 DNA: TGTGCCAGCAGCGTAGACGCTAGCCCTACGACCTACGAGCAGTACTTC
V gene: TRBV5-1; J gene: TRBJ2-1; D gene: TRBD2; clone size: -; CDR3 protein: CASSPGGSYNEQFF; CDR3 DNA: TGCGCCAGCAGCCCGGGGGGATCCTACAATGAGCAGTTCTTC
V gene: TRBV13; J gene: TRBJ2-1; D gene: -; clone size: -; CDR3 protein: CASSEGHPNNEQFF; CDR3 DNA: TGTGCCAGCAGCGAGGGACACCCTAACAATGAGCAGTTCTTC
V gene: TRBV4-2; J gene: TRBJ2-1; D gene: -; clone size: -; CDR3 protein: CASSRGDKRGNEQFF; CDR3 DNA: TGTGCCAGCAGCCGGGGGGATAAAAGGGGTAATGAGCAGTTCTTC
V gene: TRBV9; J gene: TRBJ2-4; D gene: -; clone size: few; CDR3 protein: CASSLQGGLNIQYF; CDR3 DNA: TGTGCCAGCAGCCTACAAGGCGGATTAAACATTCAGTACTTC
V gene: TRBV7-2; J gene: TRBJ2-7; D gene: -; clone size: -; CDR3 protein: CASGTFRFEQYF; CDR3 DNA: TGTGCCAGCGGGACATTTCGGTTCGAGCAGTACTTC
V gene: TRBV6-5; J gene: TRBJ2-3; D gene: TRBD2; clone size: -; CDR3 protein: CASSLGTSGDTQYF; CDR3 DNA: TGTGCCAGCAGTTTGGGGACTAGCGGAGATACGCAGTATTTT
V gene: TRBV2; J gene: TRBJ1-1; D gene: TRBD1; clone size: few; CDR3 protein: CASTQTSGTGATAFF; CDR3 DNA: TGTGCCAGCACCCAAACCTCCGGGACAGGGGCGACAGCTTTCTTT
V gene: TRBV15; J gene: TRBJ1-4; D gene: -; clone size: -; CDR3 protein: CATSPRIQINEKLFF; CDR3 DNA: TGTGCCACCAGCCCCCGGATACAGATCAATGAAAAACTGTTTTTT
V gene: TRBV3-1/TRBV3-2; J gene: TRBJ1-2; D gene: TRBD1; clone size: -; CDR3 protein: CASSQTGEGYTF; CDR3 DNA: TGTGCCAGCAGCCAAACAGGGGAGGGCTACACCTTC
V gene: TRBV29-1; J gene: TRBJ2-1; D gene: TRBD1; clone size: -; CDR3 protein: CSVQGGQGASYNEQFF; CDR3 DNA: TGCAGCGTGCAAGGGGGACAGGGGGCTTCCTACAATGAGCAGTTCTTC
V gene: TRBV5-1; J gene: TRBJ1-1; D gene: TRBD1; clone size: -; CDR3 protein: CASSLDPGGTEAFF; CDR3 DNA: TGCGCCAGCAGCTTGGATCCAGGGGGCACTGAAGCTTTCTTT
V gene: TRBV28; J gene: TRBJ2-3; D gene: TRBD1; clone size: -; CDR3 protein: CASVSGDRDPDTQYF; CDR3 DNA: TGTGCCAGCGTTAGTGGGGACAGGGACCCAGATACGCAGTATTTT
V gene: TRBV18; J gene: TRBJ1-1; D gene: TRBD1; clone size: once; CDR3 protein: CASSPDYGQGRNTEAFF; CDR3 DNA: TGTGCCAGCTCACCGGACTACGGACAGGGGAGGAACACTGAAGCTTTCTTT
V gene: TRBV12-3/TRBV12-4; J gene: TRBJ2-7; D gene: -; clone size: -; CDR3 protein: CASSFGEYEQYF; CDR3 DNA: TGTGCCAGCAGTTTCGGGGAGTACGAGCAGTACTTC
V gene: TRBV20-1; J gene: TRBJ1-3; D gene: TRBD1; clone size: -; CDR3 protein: CSASGDRGWYTGNTIYF; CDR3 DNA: TGCAGTGCTAGTGGGGACAGGGGATGGTATACTGGAAACACCATATATTTT
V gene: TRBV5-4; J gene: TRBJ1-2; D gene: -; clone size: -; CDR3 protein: CASSLSTANYGYTF; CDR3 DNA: TGTGCCAGCAGCTTGAGCACAGCTAACTATGGCTACACCTTC